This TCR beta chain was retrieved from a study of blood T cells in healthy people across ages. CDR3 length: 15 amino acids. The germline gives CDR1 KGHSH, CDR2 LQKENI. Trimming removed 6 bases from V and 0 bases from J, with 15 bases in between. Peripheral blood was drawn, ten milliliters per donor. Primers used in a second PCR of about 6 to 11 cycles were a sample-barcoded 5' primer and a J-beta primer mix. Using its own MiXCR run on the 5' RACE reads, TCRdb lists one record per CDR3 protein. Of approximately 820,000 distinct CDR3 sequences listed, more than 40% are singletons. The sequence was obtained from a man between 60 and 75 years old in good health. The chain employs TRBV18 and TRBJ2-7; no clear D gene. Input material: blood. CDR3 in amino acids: CASSPGRLLSYEQYF. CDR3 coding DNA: TGTGCCAGCTCTCCCGGCAGGTTGCTCTCCTACGAGCAGTACTTC.